This is a list of T cell receptor beta chains from one sample in a study of shared T cell receptors in the human thymus. The data were produced by immunoSEQ multiplex PCR, yet TCRdb's version contains in-frame clones alone and is incomplete. Here the sample spans hundreds of thousands of clones, 75% to 80% being singletons. The data also belong to a second study, concerning human thymus T cells.

Sample: thymocytes. Receptor source: a boy under two years old with a congenital heart defect. Both conserved end residues are part of each CDR3. The order of the fields is J gene, V gene, clone size, D gene, CDR3 DNA, CDR3 protein. A D gene is named only where the DNA matches it firmly. Clone size is given for some rows only: seen once, a few or many times, or a class if the clone is expanded.

J gene: TRBJ1-5
V gene: TRBV6-6
clone size: .
D gene: .
CDR3 DNA: TGTGCCAGCAGTTACCCGACTGAAAGCAATCAGCCCCAGCATTTT
CDR3 protein: CASSYPTESNQPQHF

J gene: TRBJ2-1
V gene: TRBV11-2
clone size: few
D gene: TRBD2
CDR3 DNA: TGTGCCAGCAGCCAACTAGCGGGGAGCTCCTACAATGAGCAGTTCTTC
CDR3 protein: CASSQLAGSSYNEQFF

J gene: TRBJ2-5
V gene: TRBV27
clone size: .
D gene: .
CDR3 DNA: TGTGCCAGCAGTTGGGGCTCCCAAGAGACCCAGTACTTC
CDR3 protein: CASSWGSQETQYF

J gene: TRBJ1-1
V gene: TRBV4-2
clone size: .
D gene: .
CDR3 DNA: TGTGCCAGCAGCCAAGAATGGGCAGGTCCAGCTTTCTTT
CDR3 protein: CASSQEWAGPAFF

J gene: TRBJ2-7
V gene: TRBV7-6
clone size: few
D gene: TRBD1
CDR3 DNA: TGTGCCAGCAGCCAAACTAGCCCCGGGACAGGGGTTTACGAGCAGTACTTC
CDR3 protein: CASSQTSPGTGVYEQYF

J gene: TRBJ2-7
V gene: TRBV5-8
clone size: .
D gene: .
CDR3 DNA: TGTGCCAGCAGCCCGGAGCGGGCCCCTATGGACGAGCAGTACTTC
CDR3 protein: CASSPERAPMDEQYF

J gene: TRBJ2-7
V gene: TRBV5-6
clone size: .
D gene: .
CDR3 DNA: TGTGCCAGCAGCTTCCTCTTGGGCCCCTACGGGCAGTACTTC
CDR3 protein: CASSFLLGPYGQYF

J gene: TRBJ2-1
V gene: TRBV5-1
clone size: .
D gene: TRBD2
CDR3 DNA: TGCGCCAGCAGCTTGGAGTTGAAGCTAGCGGGGCTCGGCAATGAGCAGTTCTTC
CDR3 protein: CASSLELKLAGLGNEQFF

J gene: TRBJ1-4
V gene: TRBV15
clone size: .
D gene: .
CDR3 DNA: TGTGCCACCAGCAGAGATCGCAGGGGCATTGAAAAACTGTTTTTT
CDR3 protein: CATSRDRRGIEKLFF

J gene: TRBJ2-5
V gene: TRBV7-8
clone size: .
D gene: .
CDR3 DNA: TGTGCCAGCAGCTCTAGAATCATGGGGACCCAGTACTTC
CDR3 protein: CASSSRIMGTQYF

J gene: TRBJ2-1
V gene: TRBV5-6
clone size: .
D gene: .
CDR3 DNA: TGTGCCAGCAGCCCCGCGGAGGACCCTCCCTACAATGAGCAGTTCTTC
CDR3 protein: CASSPAEDPPYNEQFF

J gene: TRBJ1-1
V gene: TRBV7-9
clone size: .
D gene: TRBD1
CDR3 DNA: TGTGCCAGCAGCTTCGCGACAGGGGTTGGAGGCGCTGAAGCTTTCTTT
CDR3 protein: CASSFATGVGGAEAFF

J gene: TRBJ2-1
V gene: TRBV20-1
clone size: .
D gene: .
CDR3 DNA: TGCAGTGCCCGGAGGGCCAATGAGCAGTTCTTC
CDR3 protein: CSARRANEQFF

J gene: TRBJ2-2
V gene: TRBV4-2
clone size: few
D gene: .
CDR3 DNA: TGTGCCAGCAGCCAAGCGGGCACCGGGGAGCTGTTTTTT
CDR3 protein: CASSQAGTGELFF

J gene: TRBJ2-7
V gene: TRBV28
clone size: .
D gene: TRBD2
CDR3 DNA: TGTGCCAGCAGTTCCGGACTAGCGGGAGGGTGTTCCGAGCAGTACTTC
CDR3 protein: CASSSGLAGGCSEQYF

J gene: TRBJ2-4
V gene: TRBV6-5
clone size: .
D gene: TRBD1
CDR3 DNA: TGTGCCGGGACGAACAGGGGTACGAACATTCAGTACTTC
CDR3 protein: CAGTNRGTNIQYF

J gene: TRBJ2-3
V gene: TRBV29-1
clone size: .
D gene: .
CDR3 DNA: TGCAGCGTTGCCCCCCGGTCGTGCCCGACAGATACGCAGTATTTT
CDR3 protein: CSVAPRSCPTDTQYF

J gene: TRBJ2-5
V gene: TRBV6-5
clone size: .
D gene: .
CDR3 DNA: TGTGCCAGCAGTCCCGACAGTTACCAAGAGACCCAGTACTTC
CDR3 protein: CASSPDSYQETQYF

J gene: TRBJ2-6
V gene: TRBV15
clone size: .
D gene: .
CDR3 DNA: TGTGCCACCAGCAGTTCCTCCCGGTCGTCAGGGGCCAACGTCCTGACTTTC
CDR3 protein: CATSSSSRSSGANVLTF

J gene: TRBJ2-3
V gene: TRBV7-9
clone size: few
D gene: TRBD2
CDR3 DNA: TGTGCCAGCAGCGCCACACTAGCGGGGGCCACAGATACGCAGTATTTT
CDR3 protein: CASSATLAGATDTQYF

J gene: TRBJ2-7
V gene: TRBV15
clone size: .
D gene: TRBD1
CDR3 DNA: TGTGCCACCAGCAGACCGAATGGTGGGACAGGGGGCGCCGAGCAGTACTTC
CDR3 protein: CATSRPNGGTGGAEQYF

J gene: TRBJ2-7
V gene: TRBV2
clone size: .
D gene: TRBD2
CDR3 DNA: TGTGCCAGCAGCCCCGGGACTAGCTTCGGAGCTCCACGCGAGCAGTACTTC
CDR3 protein: CASSPGTSFGAPREQYF

J gene: TRBJ2-7
V gene: TRBV15
clone size: .
D gene: .
CDR3 DNA: TGTGCCACCAGCAGGGACAGGGGGCCTGAGGGACTAGCGGGCTCCTACGAGCAGTACTTC
CDR3 protein: CATSRDRGPEGLAGSYEQYF

J gene: TRBJ1-5
V gene: TRBV7-2
clone size: .
D gene: .
CDR3 DNA: TGTGCCAGCAGCTATAGGGGTAGCAATCAGCCCCAGCATTTT
CDR3 protein: CASSYRGSNQPQHF

J gene: TRBJ1-2
V gene: TRBV27
clone size: .
D gene: TRBD1
CDR3 DNA: TGTGCCAGCAGTTTAGACAGGGGGGGCTATGGCTACACCTTC
CDR3 protein: CASSLDRGGYGYTF

J gene: TRBJ2-5
V gene: TRBV28
clone size: .
D gene: TRBD2
CDR3 DNA: TGTGCCAGCATTCAGGATTCGGCTAGCGGGATGCAAGAGACCCAGTACTTC
CDR3 protein: CASIQDSASGMQETQYF

J gene: TRBJ1-2
V gene: TRBV6-1
clone size: .
D gene: .
CDR3 DNA: TGTGCCAGCAGTGACCGGGGGAACTATGGCTACACCTTC
CDR3 protein: CASSDRGNYGYTF

J gene: TRBJ2-1
V gene: TRBV5-1
clone size: .
D gene: TRBD2
CDR3 DNA: TGCGCCAGCAGCTTGGGGCGGGAGGGAGTCTACAATGAGCAGTTCTTC
CDR3 protein: CASSLGREGVYNEQFF

J gene: TRBJ2-6
V gene: TRBV25-1
clone size: .
D gene: TRBD2
CDR3 DNA: TGTGCCAGCAGTGAAGGACTAGCGGTTCCCTCTGGGGCCAACGTCCTGACTTTC
CDR3 protein: CASSEGLAVPSGANVLTF

J gene: TRBJ2-7
V gene: TRBV19
clone size: few
D gene: .
CDR3 DNA: TGTGCCAGTATCGCCCCAGGGTATTTGGGCTACGAGCAGTACTTC
CDR3 protein: CASIAPGYLGYEQYF

J gene: TRBJ2-7
V gene: TRBV7-8
clone size: .
D gene: TRBD2
CDR3 DNA: TGTGCCAGCAGCTCCCCCGGGACTAGCGGGAGTGAGCAGTACTTC
CDR3 protein: CASSSPGTSGSEQYF

J gene: TRBJ2-1
V gene: TRBV30
clone size: .
D gene: TRBD2
CDR3 DNA: TGTGCCTGGGGGGGGGTGGATCTTTACAATGAGCAGTTCTTC
CDR3 protein: CAWGGVDLYNEQFF

J gene: TRBJ2-7
V gene: TRBV5-6
clone size: .
D gene: .
CDR3 DNA: TGTGCCAGCAGCATCCTGGACAGCTCCTACGAGCAGTACTTC
CDR3 protein: CASSILDSSYEQYF

J gene: TRBJ1-1
V gene: TRBV2
clone size: few
D gene: .
CDR3 DNA: TGTGCCAGCCCGTCGGGGGCGGGGAGGGGGGGAACTGAAGCTTTCTTT
CDR3 protein: CASPSGAGRGGTEAFF

J gene: TRBJ2-3
V gene: TRBV15
clone size: .
D gene: .
CDR3 DNA: TGTGCCACCAGCCTCAGGGTTGATACGCAGTATTTT
CDR3 protein: CATSLRVDTQYF

J gene: TRBJ2-7
V gene: TRBV7-2
clone size: .
D gene: .
CDR3 DNA: TGTGCCAGCAGCTTTGGGGGGATCTCCTACGAGCAGTACTTC
CDR3 protein: CASSFGGISYEQYF

J gene: TRBJ1-1
V gene: TRBV5-5
clone size: .
D gene: TRBD1
CDR3 DNA: TGTGCCAGCAGCGCGGGACAGGGAGGGCCCTACACTGAAGCTTTCTTT
CDR3 protein: CASSAGQGGPYTEAFF

J gene: TRBJ2-2
V gene: TRBV28
clone size: .
D gene: .
CDR3 DNA: TGTGCCAGCGCGAGCGGGCCCGCCGGGGAGCTGTTTTTT
CDR3 protein: CASASGPAGELFF

J gene: TRBJ2-7
V gene: TRBV27
clone size: .
D gene: TRBD1
CDR3 DNA: TGTGCCAGCAGTTTAGGTACAGGGGGGTCCTACGAGCAGTACTTC
CDR3 protein: CASSLGTGGSYEQYF

J gene: TRBJ2-7
V gene: TRBV13
clone size: .
D gene: .
CDR3 DNA: TGTGCCAGCAGCCTCTGGCGGAGCTACGAGCAGTACTTC
CDR3 protein: CASSLWRSYEQYF

J gene: TRBJ1-1
V gene: TRBV7-9
clone size: .
D gene: TRBD1
CDR3 DNA: TGTGCCAGCATCCTAGGGGGTTTGACAGGGGAGAACACTGAAGCTTTCTTT
CDR3 protein: CASILGGLTGENTEAFF

J gene: TRBJ2-7
V gene: TRBV10-3
clone size: .
D gene: .
CDR3 DNA: TGTGCCATCAGTCGGAGGGAGCTTGGCGAGCAGTACTTC
CDR3 protein: CAISRRELGEQYF

J gene: TRBJ2-7
V gene: TRBV5-7
clone size: .
D gene: .
CDR3 DNA: TGTGCCAGCAGCTTGACAGGGTCAGGCTACGAGCAGTACTTC
CDR3 protein: CASSLTGSGYEQYF

J gene: TRBJ1-2
V gene: TRBV23-1
clone size: .
D gene: .
CDR3 DNA: TGCGCCAGCAGTCAATTACGAATTCCGCCAGCGCCACCAAACTATGGCTACACCTTC
CDR3 protein: CASSQLRIPPAPPNYGYTF

J gene: TRBJ2-7
V gene: TRBV7-9
clone size: .
D gene: .
CDR3 DNA: TGTGCCAGCAGCAGGGACACCCCCTACGAGCAGTACTTC
CDR3 protein: CASSRDTPYEQYF

J gene: TRBJ2-2
V gene: TRBV7-8
clone size: .
D gene: TRBD2
CDR3 DNA: TGTGCCAGCAGCACCTCGGGACTAGCGGGACCGAACACCGGGGAGCTGTTTTTT
CDR3 protein: CASSTSGLAGPNTGELFF